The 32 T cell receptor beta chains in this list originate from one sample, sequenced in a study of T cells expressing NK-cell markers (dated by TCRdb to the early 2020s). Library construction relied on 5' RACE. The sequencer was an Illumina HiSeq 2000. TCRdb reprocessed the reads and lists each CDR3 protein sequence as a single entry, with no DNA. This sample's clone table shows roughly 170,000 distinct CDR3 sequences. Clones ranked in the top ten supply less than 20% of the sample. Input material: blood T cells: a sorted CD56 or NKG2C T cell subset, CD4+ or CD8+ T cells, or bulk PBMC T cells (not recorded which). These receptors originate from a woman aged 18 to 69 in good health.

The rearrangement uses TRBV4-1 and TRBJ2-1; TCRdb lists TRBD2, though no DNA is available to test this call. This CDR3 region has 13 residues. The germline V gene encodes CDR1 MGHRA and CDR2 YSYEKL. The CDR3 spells CASRLTSGTEQFF.

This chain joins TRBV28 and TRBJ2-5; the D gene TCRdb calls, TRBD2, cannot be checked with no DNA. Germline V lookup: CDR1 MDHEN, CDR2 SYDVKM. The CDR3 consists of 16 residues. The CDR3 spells CASSRTPTSGRETQYF.

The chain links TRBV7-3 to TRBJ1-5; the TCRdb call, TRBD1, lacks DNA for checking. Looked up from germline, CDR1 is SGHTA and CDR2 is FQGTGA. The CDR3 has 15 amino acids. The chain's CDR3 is CASSLPPEGNQPQHF.

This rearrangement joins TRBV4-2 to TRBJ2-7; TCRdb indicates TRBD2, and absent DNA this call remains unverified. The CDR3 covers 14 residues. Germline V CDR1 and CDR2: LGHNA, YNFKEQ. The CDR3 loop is CASSQEASASEQYF.

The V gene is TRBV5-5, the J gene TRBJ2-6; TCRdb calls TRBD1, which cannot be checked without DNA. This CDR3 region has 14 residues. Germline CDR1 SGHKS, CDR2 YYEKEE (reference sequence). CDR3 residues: CASSSGAGANVLTF.

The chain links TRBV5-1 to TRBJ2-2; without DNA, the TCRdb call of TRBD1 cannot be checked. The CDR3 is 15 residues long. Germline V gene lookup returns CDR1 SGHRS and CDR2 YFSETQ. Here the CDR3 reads CASSLDPGDTGELFF.

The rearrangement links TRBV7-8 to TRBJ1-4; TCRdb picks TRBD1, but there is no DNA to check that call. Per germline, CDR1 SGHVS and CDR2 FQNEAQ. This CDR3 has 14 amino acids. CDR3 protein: CASSQPGHNEKLFF. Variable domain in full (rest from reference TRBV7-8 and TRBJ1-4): GAGVSQSPRYKVAKRGQDVALRCDPISGHVSLFWYQQALGQGPEFLTYFQNEAQLDKSGLPSDRFFAERPEGSVSTLKIQRTQQEDSAVYLCASSQPGHNEKLFFGSGTQLSVL.

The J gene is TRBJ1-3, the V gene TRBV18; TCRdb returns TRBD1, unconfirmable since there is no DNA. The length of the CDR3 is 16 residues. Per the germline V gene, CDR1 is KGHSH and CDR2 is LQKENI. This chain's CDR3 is CASSPYPTGDGNTIYF.

This CDR3 reads CASSGTGDSGANVLTF. V gene TRBV6-1 combines with J gene TRBJ2-6; TCRdb picks TRBD1, but there is no DNA to check that call. The CDR3 is 16 amino acids. CDR1 and CDR2 (germline): MNHNS, SASEGT.

The CDR3 spells CASSFASGGPLEQYF. The chain uses TRBV12-3 or TRBV12-4 and TRBJ2-7; TCRdb indicates TRBD2, and absent DNA this call remains unverified. The CDR3 extends over 15 amino acids.

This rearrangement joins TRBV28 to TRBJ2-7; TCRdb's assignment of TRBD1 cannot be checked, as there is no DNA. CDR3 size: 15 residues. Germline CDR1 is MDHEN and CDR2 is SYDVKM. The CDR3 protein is CASSLGRGRAYEQYF. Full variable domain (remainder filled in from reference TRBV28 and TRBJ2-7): DVKVTQSSRYLVKRTGEKVFLECVQDMDHENMFWYRQDPGLGLRLIYFSYDVKMKEKGDIPEGYSVSREKKERFSLILESASTNQTSMYLCASSLGRGRAYEQYFGPGTRLTVT.

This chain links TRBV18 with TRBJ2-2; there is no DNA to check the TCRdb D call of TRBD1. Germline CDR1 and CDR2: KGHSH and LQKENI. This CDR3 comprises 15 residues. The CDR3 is CASSRQGPNTGELFF. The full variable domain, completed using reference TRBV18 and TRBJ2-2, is NAGVMQNPRHLVRRRGQEARLRCSPMKGHSHVYWYRQLPEEGLKFMVYLQKENIIDESGMPKERFSAEFPKEGPSILRIQQVVRGDSAAYFCASSRQGPNTGELFFGEGSRLTVL.

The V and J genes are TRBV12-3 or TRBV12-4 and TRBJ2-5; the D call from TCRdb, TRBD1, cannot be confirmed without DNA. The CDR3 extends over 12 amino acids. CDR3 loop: CASAQGEETQYF.

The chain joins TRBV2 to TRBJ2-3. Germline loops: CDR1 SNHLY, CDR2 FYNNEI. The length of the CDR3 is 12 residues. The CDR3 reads CASGLSRDTQYF.

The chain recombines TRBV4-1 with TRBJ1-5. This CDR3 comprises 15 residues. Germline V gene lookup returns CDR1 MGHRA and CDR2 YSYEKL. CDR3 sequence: CASSQDRDGSSPRHF.

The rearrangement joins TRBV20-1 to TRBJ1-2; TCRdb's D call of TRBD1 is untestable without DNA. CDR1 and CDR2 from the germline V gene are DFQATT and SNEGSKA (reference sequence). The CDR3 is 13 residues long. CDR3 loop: CSARTTGSDGYTF.

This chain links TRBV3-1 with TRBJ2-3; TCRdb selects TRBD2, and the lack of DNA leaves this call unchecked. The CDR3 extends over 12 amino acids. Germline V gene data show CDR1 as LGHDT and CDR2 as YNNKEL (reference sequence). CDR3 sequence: CASSQWSGITYF.

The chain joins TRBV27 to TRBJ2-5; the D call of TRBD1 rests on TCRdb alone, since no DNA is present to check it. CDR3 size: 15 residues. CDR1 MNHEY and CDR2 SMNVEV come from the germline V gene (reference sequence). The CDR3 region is CASSLQEAPRETQYF.

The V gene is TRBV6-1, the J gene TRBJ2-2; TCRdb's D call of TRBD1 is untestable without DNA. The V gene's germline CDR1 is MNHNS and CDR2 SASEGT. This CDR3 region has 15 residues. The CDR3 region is CASIGQPGGTGELFF.

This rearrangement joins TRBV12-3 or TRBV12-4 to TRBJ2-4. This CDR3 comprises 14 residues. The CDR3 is CASSLHGAKNIQYF.

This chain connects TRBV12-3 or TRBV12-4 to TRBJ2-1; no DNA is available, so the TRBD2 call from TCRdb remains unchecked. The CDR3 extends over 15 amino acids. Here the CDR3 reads CASRPRLAGNNEQFF.

This CDR3 is CASSEWQYNSPLHF. The rearrangement uses TRBV6-1 and TRBJ1-6. The germline V gene has CDR1 MNHNS and CDR2 SASEGT. This CDR3 is 14 amino acids long.

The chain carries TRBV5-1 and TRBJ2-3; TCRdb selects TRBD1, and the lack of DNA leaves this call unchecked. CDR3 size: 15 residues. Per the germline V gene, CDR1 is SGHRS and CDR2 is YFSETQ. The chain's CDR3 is CASRPRRGPTDTQYF.

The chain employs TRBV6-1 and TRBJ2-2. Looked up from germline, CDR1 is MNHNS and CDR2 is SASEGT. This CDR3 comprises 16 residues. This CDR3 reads CASSDLGNMNTGELFF.

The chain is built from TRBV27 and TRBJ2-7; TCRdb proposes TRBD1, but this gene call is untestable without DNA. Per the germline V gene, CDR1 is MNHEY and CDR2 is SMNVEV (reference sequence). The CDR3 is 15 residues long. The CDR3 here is CASKVQARGPYEQYF.

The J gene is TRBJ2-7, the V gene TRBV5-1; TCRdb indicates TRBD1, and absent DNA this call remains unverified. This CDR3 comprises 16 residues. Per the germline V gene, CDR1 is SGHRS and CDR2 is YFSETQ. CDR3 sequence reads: CASSLAGTGGLYEQYF.

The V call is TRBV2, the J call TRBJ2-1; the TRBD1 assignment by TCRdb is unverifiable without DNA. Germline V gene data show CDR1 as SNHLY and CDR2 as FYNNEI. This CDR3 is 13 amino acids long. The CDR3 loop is CASSEDRGGEQFF.

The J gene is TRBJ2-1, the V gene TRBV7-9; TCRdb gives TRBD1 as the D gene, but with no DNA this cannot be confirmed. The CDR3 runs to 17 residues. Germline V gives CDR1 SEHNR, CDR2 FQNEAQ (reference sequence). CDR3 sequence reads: CASSLSAGATSYNEQFF.

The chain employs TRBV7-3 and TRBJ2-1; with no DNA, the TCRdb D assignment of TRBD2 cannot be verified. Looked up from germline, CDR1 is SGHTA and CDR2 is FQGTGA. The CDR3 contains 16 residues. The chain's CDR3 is CASSSPDSYFYNEQFF.

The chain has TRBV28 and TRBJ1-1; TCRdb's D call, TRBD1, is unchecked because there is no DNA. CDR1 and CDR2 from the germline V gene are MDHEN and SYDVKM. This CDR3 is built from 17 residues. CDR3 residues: CASSFGHIGGTGTEAFF. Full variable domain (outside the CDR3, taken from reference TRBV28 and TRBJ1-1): DVKVTQSSRYLVKRTGEKVFLECVQDMDHENMFWYRQDPGLGLRLIYFSYDVKMKEKGDIPEGYSVSREKKERFSLILESASTNQTSMYLCASSFGHIGGTGTEAFFGQGTRLTVV.

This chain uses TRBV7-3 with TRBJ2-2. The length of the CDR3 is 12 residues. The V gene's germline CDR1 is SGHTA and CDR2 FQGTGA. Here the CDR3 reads CASGANTGELFF. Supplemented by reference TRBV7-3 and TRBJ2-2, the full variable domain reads GAGVSQTPSNKVTEKGKYVELRCDPISGHTALYWYRQSLGQGPEFLIYFQGTGAADDSGLPNDRFFAVRPEGSVSTLKIQRTERGDSAVYLCASGANTGELFFGEGSRLTVL.

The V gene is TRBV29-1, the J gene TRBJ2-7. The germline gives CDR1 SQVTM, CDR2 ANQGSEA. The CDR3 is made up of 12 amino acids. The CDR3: CSVETHTYEQYF.